The entry below gives a single T cell receptor (beta chain) sequence along with its context. Clones were sequenced by immunoSEQ multiplex PCR, and TCRdb holds only the in-frame ones, with some missing. Seen here are a few hundred thousand clones, 80% to 90% observed once, and the top ten hold under 8.5%. This sample stems from a study of blood T cell repertoires in COVID-19. This CDR3 has 16 residues. The V segment lost 3 bases and the J segment 7 bases; nucleotides outside the gene matches: 11. The germline V gene has CDR1 KGHSH and CDR2 LQKENI. The gene calls are TRBV18 and TRBJ2-1; 8 nucleotides align to TRBD1. The TCR was taken from a woman aged 55-69 years with COVID-19, enrolled during active disease. What was sequenced was peripheral blood. CDR3 residues: CASSPPGTGFGNEQFF. The DNA of the CDR3 is TGTGCCAGCTCACCTCCGGGGACAGGTTTCGGGAATGAGCAGTTCTTC.